The entry below describes one T cell receptor beta chain. The data belong to a study of cytomegalovirus exposure and HLA in healthy donors. Overall study context: Genotyping showed roughly 76% of a few hundred donors falling in the Caucasian-associated ancestry cluster.

The PCR ran on 60 Vbeta and 13 Jbeta primers. Profiling relied on immunoSEQ multiplex PCR, and the TCRdb table lists in-frame clones only, not all of them. The table lists 200,000 or so clones, 80% to 85% of them singletons. The CDR3 is 15 amino acids. Germline V lookup: CDR1 MNHEY, CDR2 SVGAGI. V was pared by 0 bases and J by 8 bases, with 5 bases of the junction left unmatched. The chain carries TRBV6-5 and TRBJ1-4; 8 bases align to TRBD1. The sample was PBMCs. The sequence came from a woman aged 45 to 65 in good health and CMV-seropositive. The chain's CDR3 is CASSYSGQGAEKLFF. CDR3 nucleotides: TGTGCCAGCAGTTACTCGGGGCAGGGGGCGGAAAAACTGTTTTTT.